This T cell receptor (beta chain) was sequenced during a study of Graves' ophthalmopathy and Graves' hyperthyroidism. Points from the study as a whole: The blood repertoire also included most expanded thyroid clonotypes above 0.001 frequency. The model's prediction of ophthalmopathy progression had just over 70% sensitivity and 72% to 80% specificity.

Excluded were patients with other autoimmune diseases, uncontrolled infections, pregnancy or lactation. CDR3 regions of TCR beta were amplified from RNA transcripts. First-round RT-PCR relied on HTBI primers, and a second-round multiplex PCR came next. TCRdb called the multiplex PCR reads again in MiXCR, with one record for every CDR3 protein. The sample has about 1.2 million distinct CDR3 sequences; approximately 35% are singletons. Germline lookup yields CDR1 SQVTM and CDR2 ANQGSEA. V shed 7 bases and J shed 1 base, with 7 bases lying between them. This CDR3 contains 11 residues. This clonotype was detected a few times. What it recognizes is unknown.

The receptor was derived from an adult man with Graves' hyperthyroidism. Source material: peripheral blood or thyroid tissue (not recorded which). This chain uses TRBV29-1 with TRBJ2-5; D may be TRBD2 (5 bases). CDR3 sequence: CSGRSQETQYF. Written as DNA, the CDR3 is TGCAGCGGGAGGTCCCAAGAGACCCAGTACTTC. Drawing the rest from reference TRBV29-1 and TRBJ2-5, the complete variable domain is SAVISQKPSRDICQRGTSLTIQCQVDSQVTMMFWYRQQPGQSLTLIATANQGSEATYESGFVIDKFPISRPNLTFSTLTVSNMSPEDSSIYLCSGRSQETQYFGPGTRLLVL.